A single sample gave rise to the 29 T cell receptor beta chains below, sequenced in a study of blood T cell repertoires in COVID-19. Some clones are missing from TCRdb's copy, which holds only in-frame ones; the method was immunoSEQ multiplex PCR. The repertoire has about 120,000 clones, approximately 74% of them found once; the top ten carry over 1.5%. The material sequenced was peripheral blood. These receptors originate from a woman aged 70-85 years with acute or convalescent COVID-19.

This clone turned up a few times. V gene TRBV27 combines with J gene TRBJ2-1; 13 positions agree with TRBD2. CDR1 is MNHEY, CDR2 SMNVEV, per germline (reference sequence). The V gene end was trimmed by 7 bases and the J gene end by 5 bases; junction bases not matched to a gene: 8. This CDR3 comprises 16 residues. The CDR3 DNA follows: TGTGCCAGCAAGAAAGTTGGGACTAGCGGGGACAATGAGCAGTTCTTC. Its protein is CASKKVGTSGDNEQFF.

For the CDR3, the DNA is TGTGCCAGCAGGGCCAGAGGGGGCGGGTCCTATGGCTACACCTTC. Amino acid sequence: CASRARGGGSYGYTF. J is TRBJ1-2 and V is TRBV7-2; 7 nucleotides align to TRBD1. V lost 6 bases to trimming and J lost 4 bases; unmatched junction nucleotides: 11. From germline, CDR1 is SGHTA and CDR2 FQGNSA. CDR3 length: 15 residues.

V usage is TRBV19 and J usage is TRBJ1-5; TRBD1 matches at 7 bases. This CDR3 region has 15 residues. Germline CDR1 reads LNHDA; CDR2 reads SQIVND (reference sequence). The ends lost 6 bases at V and 2 bases at J; junction bases unmatched: 7. The CDR3 DNA is TGTGCCAGTAGGCAGGAAGACAGGGGCAATCAGCCCCAGCATTTT. It is translated as CASRQEDRGNQPQHF.

The CDR3 loop reads CASSLLRGLNYGYTF. The CDR3 coding sequence is TGTGCCAGCAGCTTGTTGAGGGGGTTAAACTATGGCTACACCTTC. J is TRBJ1-2 and V is TRBV5-6; the D gene is possibly TRBD1 (6 bases). CDR3 length equals 15 residues. Trimming left V 1 base short and J 2 bases short, with 12 bases between. Germline values: CDR1 SGHDT, CDR2 YYEEEE.

This clone was recorded a few times. The chain is built from TRBV7-2 and TRBJ2-7; a possible D gene is TRBD1 (6 bases). The CDR3 covers 16 residues. Trimming took 3 bases from V and 3 from J, leaving 18 bases between them. From germline, CDR1 is SGHTA and CDR2 FQGNSA. The CDR3 DNA follows: TGTGCCAGCAGCTTTAGCCCCTCCGGGACAAGCTACGAGCAGTACTTC. This translates into CASSFSPSGTSYEQYF.

The chain couples TRBV28 to TRBJ2-7; D might be TRBD2 (7 bases). With 6 bases removed from V and 5 bases from J, the gap between germline ends came to 20 bases. The CDR3 has 15 amino acids. CDR1 and CDR2 (germline): MDHEN, SYDVKM. The CDR3: CASRLGGGGINEQYF. The CDR3 nucleotides read TGTGCCAGCAGGTTAGGGGGGGGCGGGATAAACGAGCAGTACTTC. The full variable domain, its missing parts supplied by reference TRBV28 and TRBJ2-7, is DVKVTQSSRYLVKRTGEKVFLECVQDMDHENMFWYRQDPGLGLRLIYFSYDVKMKEKGDIPEGYSVSREKKERFSLILESASTNQTSMYLCASRLGGGGINEQYFGPGTRLTVT.

CDR3 coding DNA: TGTGCCAGCAGTAATACAGGGATCATAGCCAAAAACATTCAGTACTTC. Its protein is CASSNTGIIAKNIQYF. The chain has TRBV28 and TRBJ2-4, with D possibly matching TRBD1 (6 bases). Germline V gives CDR1 MDHEN, CDR2 SYDVKM. The V end lost 5 bases, the J end lost 0 bases, and 14 bases lay between the germline ends. This CDR3 is 16 amino acids long.

This chain uses TRBV27 with TRBJ2-6; a weak D match, TRBD2 (6 bases). The CDR3 contains 14 residues. Trimming stripped 8 bases from V and 2 bases from J, with 10 bases between. Germline V gives CDR1 MNHEY, CDR2 SMNVEV (reference sequence). CDR3 region: CASRGTTGANVLTF. DNA for the CDR3: TGTGCCAGCCGGGGGACCACTGGGGCCAACGTCCTGACTTTC.

This CDR3 reads CASSQVAGTEAFF. The CDR3 bases are TGTGCCAGCAGCCAAGTTGCGGGAACTGAAGCTTTCTTT. The chain carries TRBV3-1 (or the pseudogene TRBV3-2) and TRBJ1-1; D call uncertain. V lost 1 base, J lost 5 bases, and 8 bases lay in between. Germline CDR1 reads LGHDT; CDR2 reads YNNKEL (reference sequence). This CDR3 region has 13 residues.

V and J are TRBV4-1 and TRBJ2-1; tentatively, D is TRBD2 (5 bases). CDR1 is MGHRA and CDR2 is YSYEKL in the germline V gene. This CDR3 has 17 amino acids. V was pared by 5 bases and J by 2 bases, with 19 bases between. The CDR3 coding sequence is TGCGCCAGCAGCTTCCGGGGAGCCGGGCCCACCTACAATGAGCAGTTCTTC. Protein: CASSFRGAGPTYNEQFF.

The V and J genes are TRBV30 and TRBJ1-2; D gene unclear. Germline V lookup: CDR1 GTSNPN, CDR2 SVGIG (reference sequence). V lost 3 bases and J 5 bases, leaving 10 bases between the germline ends. CDR3 length equals 12 residues. The CDR3 DNA reads as TGTGCCTGGAGCCCACGGGGTTATGGCTACACCTTC. Translating it yields CAWSPRGYGYTF.

The V gene is TRBV27, the J gene TRBJ1-6, with 7 positions matching TRBD1. Per germline, CDR1 MNHEY and CDR2 SMNVEV (reference sequence). V was pared by 3 bases and J by 10 bases, with 9 bases of the junction left unmatched. The CDR3 is 15 amino acids. This CDR3 reads CASSFYRLGGSPLHF. In DNA, the CDR3 is TGTGCCAGCAGTTTTTATCGTTTAGGGGGCTCACCCCTCCACTTT.

The chain joins TRBV6-9 to TRBJ2-7; D might be TRBD1 (5 bases). The ends were cut back, 3 bases at V and 3 bases at J, with 12 bases in the middle. The CDR3 has 14 amino acids. The germline V gene encodes CDR1 MNHGY and CDR2 SVAAGI. The CDR3 reads CASSYPGRGYEQYF. The CDR3, as DNA: TGTGCCAGCAGTTACCCGGGTAGGGGCTACGAGCAGTACTTC.

The chain recombines TRBV30 with TRBJ2-1; TRBD2 matches at 9 bases. Germline CDR1 reads GTSNPN; CDR2 reads SVGIG (reference sequence). Trimming took 3 bases from V and 6 from J; bases not matched to a gene: 9. This CDR3 has 15 amino acids. As DNA, the CDR3 is TGTGCCTGGAGCAAAATAGCGGGAGCCTCCAATGAGCAGTTCTTC. Amino acid sequence: CAWSKIAGASNEQFF.

The chain links TRBV4-3 to TRBJ2-7, with a tentative D call TRBD2 (6 bases). Trimming took 0 bases from V and 2 from J, leaving 17 bases between them. There are 17 residues in the CDR3. Germline assignment: CDR1 LGHNA and CDR2 YSLEER. CDR3 nucleotides: TGCGCCAGCAGCCAAGATTGGGCTGGAGGAGGGACCTACGAGCAGTACTTC. Its translation is CASSQDWAGGGTYEQYF.

This rearrangement joins TRBV29-1 to TRBJ1-2; D ambiguous. The germline V gene encodes CDR1 SQVTM and CDR2 ANQGSEA. CDR3 length: 14 amino acids. Trimming pared 4 bases from V and 4 bases from J, leaving 16 bases between. CDR3 DNA: TGCAGCGTTGTCACGGGAGGAAGGGTCTATGGCTACACCTTC. Translated: CSVVTGGRVYGYTF.

This clone showed up just a few times. This chain's CDR3 is CASSVGLAGGNTGELFF. DNA for the CDR3: TGTGCCAGCAGCGTAGGCCTAGCGGGAGGGAACACCGGGGAGCTGTTTTTT. The chain recombines TRBV9 with TRBJ2-2; 11 positions agree with TRBD2. The junction had 2 bases not matched to a gene; V was cut back by 0 bases and J by 1 base. The CDR3 consists of 17 residues. CDR1 SGDLS and CDR2 YYNGEE come from the germline V gene. The variable domain in full, with the rest retrieved from reference TRBV9 and TRBJ2-2, is DSGVTQTPKHLITATGQRVTLRCSPRSGDLSVYWYQQSLDQGLQFLIQYYNGEERAKGNILERFSAQQFPDLHSELNLSSLELGDSALYFCASSVGLAGGNTGELFFGEGSRLTVL.

This chain connects TRBV2 to TRBJ2-4, with 7 nucleotides matching TRBD1. J was trimmed by 5 bases and V by 2 bases; bases with no gene match: 9. Germline V gives CDR1 SNHLY, CDR2 FYNNEI. The CDR3 is 16 amino acids. The CDR3 DNA is TGTGCCAGCAGTGAAAGCCCCTCAGGGGGACAAAACATTCAGTACTTC. It yields the protein CASSESPSGGQNIQYF. Variable domain in full (rest from reference TRBV2 and TRBJ2-4): EPEVTQTPSHQVTQMGQEVILRCVPISNHLYFYWYRQILGQKVEFLVSFYNNEISEKSEIFDDQFSVERPDGSNFTLKIRSTKLEDSAMYFCASSESPSGGQNIQYFGAGTRLSVL.

This chain connects TRBV11-2 to TRBJ2-1, with D possibly TRBD2 on 5 matching bases. CDR1 and CDR2 from the germline V gene are SGHAT and FQNNGV. This CDR3 has 15 residues. V was shortened by 1 base and J by 4 bases, with 11 bases between the two germline ends. The chain's CDR3 is CASSLGTRLYNEQFF. The DNA for the CDR3 is TGTGCCAGCAGCTTAGGAACTAGATTATACAATGAGCAGTTCTTC. Full variable domain (rest looked up from reference TRBV11-2 and TRBJ2-1): EAGVAQSPRYKIIEKRQSVAFWCNPISGHATLYWYQQILGQGPKLLIQFQNNGVVDDSQLPKDRFSAERLKGVDSTLKIQPAKLEDSAVYLCASSLGTRLYNEQFFGPGTRLTVL.

V and J are TRBV3-1 (or the pseudogene TRBV3-2) and TRBJ1-1; 7 bases are a match to TRBD1. CDR3 length equals 18 residues. V was pared by 1 base and J by 3 bases, with 14 bases of the junction left unmatched. From germline, CDR1 is LGHDT and CDR2 YNNKEL (reference sequence). CDR3 sequence reads: CASSQGTGAWGLHTEAFF. The CDR3 nucleotides read TGTGCCAGCAGCCAAGGTACAGGGGCGTGGGGCTTGCACACTGAAGCTTTCTTT.

The chain couples TRBV7-2 to TRBJ2-5; a weak D match, TRBD1 (5 bases). V dropped 2 bases and J dropped 9 bases, with 13 bases sitting between them. Germline V gene data show CDR1 as SGHTA and CDR2 as FQGNSA. The CDR3 extends over 13 amino acids. CDR3 protein: CASSLQGLAAQYF. The DNA of the CDR3 is TGTGCCAGCAGCTTACAGGGCCTGGCGGCCCAGTACTTC. Full variable domain (remainder filled in from reference TRBV7-2 and TRBJ2-5): GAGVSQSPSNKVTEKGKDVELRCDPISGHTALYWYRQSLGQGLEFLIYFQGNSAPDKSGLPSDRFSAERTGGSVSTLTIQRTQQEDSAVYLCASSLQGLAAQYFGPGTRLLVL.

This clone turned up a few times. CDR3 sequence reads: CASSYGLAVGGRIQETQYF. The CDR3 coding sequence is TGTGCCAGCAGCTACGGACTAGCGGTTGGGGGCCGTATTCAAGAGACCCAGTACTTC. V usage is TRBV4-2 and J usage is TRBJ2-5; TRBD2 agrees at 10 bases. V shed 5 bases and J 2 bases; nucleotides not matched to a gene: 17. Germline CDR1 is LGHNA and CDR2 is YNFKEQ. The CDR3 runs to 19 residues.

The chain couples TRBV12-5 to TRBJ2-7; D gene unclear. CDR3 length: 12 amino acids. Trimming removed 5 bases at V and 5 bases at J, with 10 bases between. From germline, CDR1 is LGHNT and CDR2 FRNRAP. The CDR3, as DNA: TGTGCTAGTGGTACTCCCACAGACGAGCAGTACTTC. It translates to CASGTPTDEQYF.

The rearrangement links TRBV7-9 to TRBJ2-1, with D tentatively TRBD2 (7 bases). V was shortened by 5 bases and J by 5 bases, with 13 bases between the two germline ends. Germline CDR1 reads SEHNR; CDR2 reads FQNEAQ (reference sequence). The CDR3 is 14 residues long. CDR3: CASSDPGGHNEQFF. CDR3 sequence (DNA): TGTGCCAGCAGCGACCCGGGGGGCCACAATGAGCAGTTCTTC.

The chain uses TRBV19 and TRBJ2-5, with D possibly being TRBD2 (6 bases). The CDR3 sequence is 15 residues long. Germline CDR1 reads LNHDA; CDR2 reads SQIVND (reference sequence). Between the trimmed V and J ends, which lost 2 bases and 3 bases, there was a span of 13 bases. The CDR3 region has the DNA TGTGCCAGTAGTATACATCCAGGGAGGAAAGAGACCCAGTACTTC. This translates into CASSIHPGRKETQYF.

This clone was seen only a few times. One end of the junction fails to match germline, which may point to a read error. The chain couples TRBV28 to TRBJ1-3; 12 positions match TRBD1. CDR1 MDHEN and CDR2 SYDVKM come from the germline V gene. This CDR3 contains 17 residues. This CDR3 reads CASSLGPPGQGAGDGNF. CDR3 DNA sequence: TGTGCCAGCAGTTTAGGGCCCCCGGGACAGGGGGCTGGGGACGGAAATTTT.

The V call is TRBV7-6, the J call TRBJ2-7, with D perhaps matching TRBD2 (6 bases). V shed 3 bases and J shed 5 bases, with 14 bases lying between them. CDR3 length: 14 residues. In germline, CDR1 is SGHVS, CDR2 FNYEAQ. CDR3 loop: CASSLGGPVDEQYF. DNA for the CDR3: TGTGCCAGCAGCTTGGGGGGACCGGTCGACGAGCAGTACTTC.

The chain carries TRBV24-1 and TRBJ2-3; 9 bases map to TRBD1. The CDR3 runs to 17 residues. Per the germline V gene, CDR1 is KGHDR and CDR2 is SFDVKD. J lost 6 bases, V lost 4 bases, and 13 bases had no gene match. The CDR3 region has the DNA TGTGCCACCAGTGACCCACAACCGGGACAGGGAGGGGATACGCAGTATTTT. Its protein product is CATSDPQPGQGGDTQYF.

The chain combines TRBV21-1 with TRBJ1-1. TRBV21-1 is deemed a pseudogene. The CDR3 sequence is 16 residues long. The CDR3 loop reads CASSIDVAAKNTEAFF. The CDR3 DNA follows: TGTGCCAGCAGCATAGACGTTGCGGCAAAGAACACTGAAGCTTTCTTT.